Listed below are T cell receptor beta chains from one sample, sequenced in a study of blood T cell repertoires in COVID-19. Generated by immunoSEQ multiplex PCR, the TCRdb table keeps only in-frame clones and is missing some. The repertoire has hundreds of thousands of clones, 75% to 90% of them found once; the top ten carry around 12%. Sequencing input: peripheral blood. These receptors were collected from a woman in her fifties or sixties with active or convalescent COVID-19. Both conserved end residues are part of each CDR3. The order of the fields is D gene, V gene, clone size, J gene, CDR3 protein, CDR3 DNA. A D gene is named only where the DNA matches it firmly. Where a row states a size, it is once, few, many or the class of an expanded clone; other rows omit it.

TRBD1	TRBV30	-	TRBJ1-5	CAWSGQASNQPQHF	TGTGCCTGGAGCGGACAGGCTAGCAATCAGCCCCAGCATTTT
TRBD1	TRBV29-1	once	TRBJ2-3	CSVRPGTGFTDTQYF	TGCAGCGTCCGTCCCGGGACAGGCTTCACAGATACGCAGTATTTT
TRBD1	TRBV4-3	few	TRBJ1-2	CASSQDRDRLYGYTF	TGCGCCAGCAGCCAAGACCGGGACAGGCTCTATGGCTACACCTTC
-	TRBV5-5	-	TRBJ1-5	CASSVQGPSNQPQHF	TGTGCCAGCAGCGTACAGGGTCCAAGCAATCAGCCCCAGCATTTT
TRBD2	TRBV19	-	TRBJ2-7	CASSTGGGASYEQYF	TGTGCCAGTAGTACGGGCGGGGGGGCCTCCTACGAGCAGTACTTC
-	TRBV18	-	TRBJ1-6	CASSPRNVEGGLQLTLHF	TGTGCCAGCTCACCCCGGAACGTCGAGGGGGGGTTACAATTGACCCTCCACTTT
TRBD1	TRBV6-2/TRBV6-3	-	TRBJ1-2	CASSFIAGGLWDYGYTF	TGTGCCAGCAGTTTCATCGCAGGGGGCCTTTGGGACTATGGCTACACCTTC
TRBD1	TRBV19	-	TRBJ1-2	CASTLTGSYGYTF	TGTGCCAGTACCCTGACAGGGAGCTATGGCTACACCTTC
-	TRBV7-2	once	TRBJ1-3	CASSFGGGGNTIYF	TGTGCCAGCAGCTTTGGGGGGGGTGGAAACACCATATATTTT
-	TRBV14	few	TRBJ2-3	CASSQGSSRSTDTQYF	TGTGCCAGCAGCCAAGGCTCTAGCCGATCGACAGATACGCAGTATTTT
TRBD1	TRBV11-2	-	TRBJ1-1	CASSSRQGWWDTEAFF	TGTGCCAGCAGCTCCCGACAGGGGTGGTGGGACACTGAAGCTTTCTTT
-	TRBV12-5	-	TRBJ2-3	CASGLRTMGGGGRTDTQYF	TGTGCTAGTGGTTTGCGGACGATGGGTGGCGGGGGCCGCACAGATACGCAGTATTTT
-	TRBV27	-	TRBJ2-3	CASSPGWDTDTQYF	TGTGCCAGCTCCCCGGGGTGGGACACAGATACGCAGTATTTT
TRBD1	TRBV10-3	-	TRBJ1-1	CATSGQINTEAFF	TGTGCCACATCGGGACAGATCAACACTGAAGCTTTCTTT
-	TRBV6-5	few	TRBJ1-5	CATGQSNQPQHF	TGTGCCACCGGACAGAGCAATCAGCCCCAGCATTTT
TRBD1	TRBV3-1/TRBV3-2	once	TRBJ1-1	CASSHWTGNTEAFF	TGTGCCAGCAGCCATTGGACAGGGAACACTGAAGCTTTCTTT
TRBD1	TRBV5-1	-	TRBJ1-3	CASSRGQSSSGNTIYF	TGCGCCAGCAGCAGGGGACAGTCCAGCTCTGGAAACACCATATATTTT
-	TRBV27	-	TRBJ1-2	CASSLSGDLGGAGYTF	TGTGCCAGCAGTTTATCAGGGGATTTAGGGGGGGCCGGCTACACCTTC
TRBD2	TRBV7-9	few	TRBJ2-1	CASSLGGTSQFF	TGTGCCAGCAGCTTAGGGGGGACTAGCCAATTCTTC
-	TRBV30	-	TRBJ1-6	CAWMEGRNSPLHF	TGTGCCTGGATGGAGGGTAGAAATTCACCCCTCCACTTT
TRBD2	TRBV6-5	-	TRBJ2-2	CASSSGGYHGELFF	TGTGCCAGCAGTTCCGGGGGGTATCACGGGGAGCTGTTTTTT
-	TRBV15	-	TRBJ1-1	CATSRSWGVWAEAFF	TGTGCCACCAGCAGATCCTGGGGGGTTTGGGCTGAAGCTTTCTTT
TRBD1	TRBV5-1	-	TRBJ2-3	CASSLQQGVGTDTQYF	TGCGCCAGCAGCTTGCAACAGGGGGTTGGGACAGATACGCAGTATTTT
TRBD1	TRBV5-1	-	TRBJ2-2	CASSLGQGGNTGELFF	TGCGCCAGCAGCTTGGGACAGGGGGGAAACACCGGGGAGCTGTTTTTT
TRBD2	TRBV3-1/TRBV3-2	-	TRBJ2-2	CASSQGLSSGGQNTGELFF	TGTGCCAGCAGCCAAGGCCTGAGTAGCGGGGGGCAGAACACCGGGGAGCTGTTTTTT
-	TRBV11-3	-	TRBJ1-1	CASSLVYPTTGMDTEAFF	TGTGCCAGCAGCTTAGTTTACCCCACAACAGGTATGGACACTGAAGCTTTCTTT
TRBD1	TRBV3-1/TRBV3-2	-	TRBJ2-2	CASSQDGTGTPGELFF	TGTGCCAGCAGCCAAGACGGGACAGGGACCCCCGGGGAGCTGTTTTTT
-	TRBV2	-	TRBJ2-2	CASSLQGLVSELFF	TGTGCCAGCAGCCTACAGGGCTTGGTGAGCGAGCTGTTTTTT
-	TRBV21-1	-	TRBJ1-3	CASSRRTGTFGNTIYF	TGTGCCAGCAGCAGACGGACAGGGACCTTTGGAAACACCATATATTTT
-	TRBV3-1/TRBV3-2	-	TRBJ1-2	CASSQEGRGYGYTF	TGTGCCAGCAGCCAAGAGGGGAGAGGGTATGGCTACACCTTC
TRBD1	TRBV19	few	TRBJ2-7	CASSATGTGTYEQYF	TGTGCCAGTAGCGCAACCGGGACAGGGACGTACGAGCAGTACTTC
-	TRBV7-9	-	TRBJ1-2	CASSLAQGDYGYTF	TGTGCCAGCAGCTTAGCGCAAGGGGACTATGGCTACACCTTC
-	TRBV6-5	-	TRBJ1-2	CASTQGGRKDGYTF	TGTGCCAGCACCCAAGGAGGTCGGAAAGACGGCTACACCTTC
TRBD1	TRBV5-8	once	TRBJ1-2	CASSAYRGYGYTF	TGTGCCAGCAGCGCATACAGGGGATACGGCTACACCTTC
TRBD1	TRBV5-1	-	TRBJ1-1	CASSLPRTGGNTEAFF	TGCGCCAGCAGCCTACCCCGGACAGGGGGGAACACTGAAGCTTTCTTT
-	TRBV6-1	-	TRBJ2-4	CASSERGREDIQYF	TGTGCCAGCAGTGAAAGGGGCAGGGAGGACATTCAGTACTTC
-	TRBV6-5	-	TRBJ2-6	CASSSGRAGANVLTF	TGTGCCAGCAGTTCGGGCAGGGCTGGGGCCAACGTCCTGACTTTC
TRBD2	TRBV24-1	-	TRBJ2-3	CATSDSGGTTDTQYF	TGTGCCACCAGTGACAGCGGGGGAACCACAGATACGCAGTATTTT
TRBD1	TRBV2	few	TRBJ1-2	CASSEAPQGHYGYTF	TGTGCCAGCAGTGAAGCTCCACAGGGGCACTATGGCTACACCTTC
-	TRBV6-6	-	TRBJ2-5	CASSYRGNQETQYF	TGTGCCAGCAGTTACAGGGGGAACCAAGAGACCCAGTACTTC
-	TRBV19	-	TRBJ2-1	CASSMGGGFYNEQFF	TGTGCCAGTAGTATGGGCGGGGGCTTTTACAATGAGCAGTTCTTC
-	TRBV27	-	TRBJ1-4	CASSPLPQGREKLFF	TGTGCCAGCAGTCCCCTCCCACAGGGACGGGAAAAACTGTTTTTT
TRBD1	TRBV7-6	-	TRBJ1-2	CASSFFDRAPNGYTF	TGTGCCAGCAGCTTTTTTGACAGGGCCCCCAACGGCTACACCTTC